These 30 T cell receptor beta chains were all obtained from the same sample, sequenced in a study of blood T cell repertoires in COVID-19. Repertoires were generated with immunoSEQ multiplex PCR, while TCRdb's copy carries only in-frame clones and drops some. The profile shows around 40,000 clones, roughly 90% of them singletons. The sequencing input was peripheral blood. The receptors shown here come from a man in his fifties with active COVID-19.

J is TRBJ2-6 and V is TRBV4-3; possibly TRBD2 for D (6 bases). CDR3 length equals 16 residues. Trimming cost V 1 base and J 2 bases, with 9 bases left between them. Germline V gene lookup returns CDR1 LGHNA and CDR2 YSLEER. The CDR3 nucleotides read TGCGCCAGCAGCCAAGGGGGACTTCCTGGGGCCAACGTCCTGACTTTC. As protein: CASSQGGLPGANVLTF.

The chain has TRBV7-2 and TRBJ2-7; perhaps TRBD1 as D (5 bases). From germline, CDR1 is SGHTA and CDR2 FQGNSA. Trimming pared 4 bases from V and 4 bases from J, leaving 20 bases between. The CDR3 is made up of 16 amino acids. In DNA form, the CDR3 reads TGTGCCAGCAGCTCCCCCTTCCCCCGGAGACAGTACGAGCAGTACTTC. Protein product: CASSSPFPRRQYEQYF.

The V and J genes are TRBV4-3 and TRBJ2-1, with D possibly matching TRBD1 (5 bases). This CDR3 has 15 residues. V lost 3 bases and J 0 bases, leaving 9 bases between the germline ends. Germline values: CDR1 LGHNA, CDR2 YSLEER. The CDR3 nucleotides are TGCGCCAGCAGCCAGGACAAGAGCTCCTACAATGAGCAGTTCTTC. Translated, it gives CASSQDKSSYNEQFF.

The rearrangement links TRBV28 to TRBJ1-6; 8 bases map to TRBD1. J was trimmed by 9 bases and V by 8 bases; bases with no gene match: 9. Germline lookup yields CDR1 MDHEN and CDR2 SYDVKM. The CDR3 is made up of 14 amino acids. CDR3 sequence: CASSRQGSGSPLHF. DNA for the CDR3: TGTGCCAGCTCAAGACAGGGGTCCGGTTCACCCCTCCACTTT.

The V and J genes are TRBV28 and TRBJ2-1; D gene ambiguous. V was trimmed by 8 bases and J by 4 bases, leaving 6 bases between them. CDR3 length equals 11 residues. The V gene's germline CDR1 is MDHEN and CDR2 SYDVKM. The CDR3 sequence is CASARYNEQFF. The CDR3 bases are TGTGCCAGCGCCAGGTACAATGAGCAGTTCTTC.

The CDR3 sequence: CASSQSGIIGETQYF. CDR3 in DNA: TGCGCCAGCAGCCAGTCAGGGATTATCGGAGAGACCCAGTACTTC. The chain employs TRBV5-1 and TRBJ2-5, with D possibly being TRBD1 (5 bases). V was pared by 4 bases and J by 4 bases, with 17 bases between. Germline loops: CDR1 SGHRS, CDR2 YFSETQ. There are 15 residues in the CDR3.

CDR3 in amino acids: CASSLIGTPNTGELFF. In DNA form, the CDR3 reads TGTGCCAGCAGCCTAATTGGGACACCGAACACCGGGGAGCTGTTTTTT. V and J are TRBV6-2 or TRBV6-3 and TRBJ2-2, with D maybe TRBD1 (6 bases). Germline V gene lookup returns CDR1 MNHEY and CDR2 SVGEGT. Trimming took off 6 bases at V and 0 bases at J, with 14 bases between the two ends. This CDR3 is built from 16 residues.

J is TRBJ2-7 and V is TRBV19, with 12 positions matching TRBD1. CDR1 LNHDA and CDR2 SQIVND come from the germline V gene (reference sequence). This CDR3 is 15 amino acids long. V was pared by 5 bases and J by 3 bases, with 5 bases of the junction left unmatched. This CDR3 is CASSPGTGGFYEQYF. CDR3 coding DNA: TGTGCCAGTAGTCCCGGGACAGGGGGCTTCTACGAGCAGTACTTC.

The gene calls are TRBV7-9 and TRBJ1-3; the D is unclear. Germline values: CDR1 SEHNR, CDR2 FQNEAQ (reference sequence). The CDR3 sequence is 15 residues long. V lost 4 bases and J lost 0, with 10 bases in between. The CDR3 DNA sequence: TGTGCCAGCAGCTCCTACCGAGACTCTGGAAACACCATATATTTT. Its protein product is CASSSYRDSGNTIYF. Full variable domain (missing parts from reference TRBV7-9 and TRBJ1-3): DTGVSQNPRHKITKRGQNVTFRCDPISEHNRLYWYRQTLGQGPEFLTYFQNEAQLEKSRLLSDRFSAERPKGSFSTLEIQRTEQGDSAMYLCASSSYRDSGNTIYFGEGSWLTVV.

This chain connects TRBV7-9 to TRBJ2-7; 9 nucleotides align to TRBD1. Unmatched junction bases numbered 3, after V lost 6 bases and J lost 6 bases. Germline V gene lookup returns CDR1 SEHNR and CDR2 FQNEAQ (reference sequence). This CDR3 has 12 amino acids. CDR3 loop: CASSTGGPEQYF. DNA for the CDR3: TGTGCCAGCAGTACAGGGGGCCCCGAGCAGTACTTC.

The rearrangement links TRBV4-3 to TRBJ2-7; a weak D match, TRBD1 (5 bases). CDR3 length: 13 residues. The V gene lost 0 bases and the J gene lost 3 bases, with 6 bases spanning the gap. Germline lookup yields CDR1 LGHNA and CDR2 YSLEER. CDR3 nucleotide sequence: TGCGCCAGCAGCCAAGACCAGGGCTACGAGCAGTACTTC. This gives the protein CASSQDQGYEQYF.

The chain combines TRBV18 with TRBJ1-1, with D maybe TRBD1 (5 bases). Germline V gene data show CDR1 as KGHSH and CDR2 as LQKENI. Trimming took 4 bases from V and 1 from J, leaving 7 bases between them. The CDR3 consists of 13 residues. The DNA of the CDR3 is TGTGCCAGCTCACAGACAGAGAACACTGAAGCTTTCTTT. Translation gives CASSQTENTEAFF.

The rearrangement uses TRBV9 and TRBJ2-3; no clear D. Germline V gives CDR1 SGDLS, CDR2 YYNGEE. The CDR3 contains 15 residues. V lost 1 base to trimming and J lost 6 bases, with 15 bases between them. The CDR3 loop reads CASSVPSGPPDTQYF. CDR3 sequence (DNA): TGTGCCAGCAGCGTACCTTCTGGGCCCCCGGATACGCAGTATTTT.

This sequence joins TRBV5-6 and TRBJ2-1; 13 nucleotides line up with TRBD2. The CDR3 length is 15 residues. The V and J ends lost 3 bases and 9 bases, in that order; junction bases with no gene match: 6. Germline V gene sequence: CDR1 SGHDT, CDR2 YYEEEE. In DNA, the CDR3 is TGTGCCAGCAGCTACGGACTAGCGGGAGTTGGTGAGCAGTTCTTC. This gives the protein CASSYGLAGVGEQFF. The entire variable domain, with the rest obtained from reference TRBV5-6 and TRBJ2-1, is as follows: DAGVTQSPTHLIKTRGQQVTLRCSPKSGHDTVSWYQQALGQGPQFIFQYYEEEERQRGNFPDRFSGHQFPNYSSELNVNALLLGDSALYLCASSYGLAGVGEQFFGPGTRLTVL.

The rearrangement uses TRBV18 and TRBJ1-6, with 7 bases matching TRBD1. With 3 bases clipped from V and 7 bases from J, the junction kept 6 bases outside the gene matches. Germline assignment: CDR1 KGHSH and CDR2 LQKENI. The CDR3 length is 15 residues. CDR3 in amino acids: CASSPWDSRNSPLHF. The CDR3 nucleotides are TGTGCCAGCTCACCCTGGGACAGCCGAAATTCACCCCTCCACTTT.

The chain recombines TRBV29-1 with TRBJ1-2, with 8 bases fitting TRBD1. Germline-derived CDR1 and CDR2 are SQVTM and ANQGSEA. Trimming took 5 bases from V and 2 from J; bases not matched to a gene: 4. This CDR3 comprises 13 residues. CDR3 bases: TGCAGCGTTCGGACAGGGTGGAACTATGGCTACACCTTC. As protein: CSVRTGWNYGYTF.

The chain carries TRBV10-3 and TRBJ2-6; no reliable D call. The CDR3 loop spans 16 amino acids. CDR1 ENHRY and CDR2 SYGVKD come from the germline V gene. V shed 0 bases and J shed 0 bases, with 6 bases lying between them. The CDR3 DNA reads as TGTGCCATCAGTGAGTCTTTAAACTCTGGGGCCAACGTCCTGACTTTC. It yields the protein CAISESLNSGANVLTF.

V gene TRBV4-1 combines with J gene TRBJ2-2; D uncertain. Trimming cost V 11 bases and J 0 bases, with 7 bases left between them. Germline V gene lookup returns CDR1 MGHRA and CDR2 YSYEKL. The CDR3 loop spans 12 amino acids. This CDR3 is CAAQANTGELFF. The CDR3 nucleotides are TGCGCCGCCCAGGCGAACACCGGGGAGCTGTTTTTT.

J is TRBJ1-2 and V is TRBV6-5, with D possibly being TRBD1 (5 bases). CDR3 length: 13 residues. Trimming removed 4 bases from V and 3 bases from J, with 9 bases in between. The V gene's germline CDR1 is MNHEY and CDR2 SVGAGI. In DNA, the CDR3 is TGTGCCAGCAGTTCTGGGGACTACTATGGCTACACCTTC. Its protein product is CASSSGDYYGYTF.

The chain uses TRBV19 and TRBJ2-7, with 12 bases aligning to TRBD2. The CDR3 loop spans 17 amino acids. J gave up 0 bases and V 5 bases, and 8 bases lay outside the gene matches. The germline V gene has CDR1 LNHDA and CDR2 SQIVND (reference sequence). The CDR3 sequence: CASSGTSGPSSSYEQYF. The DNA of the CDR3 is TGTGCCAGTAGTGGGACTAGCGGGCCGTCAAGCTCCTACGAGCAGTACTTC.

This chain links TRBV20-1 with TRBJ2-7; 14 bases match TRBD2. Germline V lookup: CDR1 DFQATT, CDR2 SNEGSKA (reference sequence). The CDR3 covers 17 residues. V was pared by 3 bases and J by 1 base, with 8 bases of the junction left unmatched. CDR3 residues: CSASVGLAGGRSYEQYF. The CDR3 DNA is TGCAGTGCTAGTGTCGGACTAGCGGGAGGTCGGTCCTACGAGCAGTACTTC.

This clone has a handful of counts. V and J are TRBV11-2 and TRBJ2-1; 8 nucleotides line up with TRBD2. The CDR3 loop spans 14 amino acids. Germline V CDR1 and CDR2: SGHAT, FQNNGV. V was clipped by 1 base and J by 15 bases; unmatched bases: 11. The CDR3: CASSLGHNGRGGFF. CDR3 in DNA: TGTGCCAGCAGCTTAGGGCATAACGGGAGGGGGGGGTTCTTC.

This clone was observed once. The gene calls are TRBV11-3 and TRBJ2-7, with 9 bases matching TRBD2. Germline V lookup: CDR1 SGHNT, CDR2 YENEEA. The J segment lost 4 bases and the V segment lost 4 bases, leaving 8 bases of the junction unmatched. The CDR3 runs to 15 residues. This CDR3 reads CASSSRLAETYEQYF. CDR3 bases: TGTGCCAGCAGCTCCCGACTAGCGGAGACGTACGAGCAGTACTTC.

This sequence joins TRBV2 and TRBJ2-2, with 8 bases fitting TRBD2. V lost 7 bases, J lost 2 bases, and 3 bases stayed unmatched. Germline loops: CDR1 SNHLY, CDR2 FYNNEI. This CDR3 is 14 amino acids long. CDR3 DNA: TGTGCCAGCATCCGGGGGGGCAACACCGGGGAGCTGTTTTTT. This sequence encodes CASIRGGNTGELFF.

This chain connects TRBV7-2 to TRBJ2-7, with 7 bases identical to TRBD2. Unmatched junction bases numbered 5, after V lost 3 bases and J lost 6 bases. The germline CDR1 and CDR2 sequences are SGHTA and FQGNSA. There are 13 residues in the CDR3. The CDR3 DNA is TGTGCCAGCAGCTTCGGGACTAATATCGAGCAGTACTTC. Amino acid sequence: CASSFGTNIEQYF.

V gene TRBV2 combines with J gene TRBJ2-3; tentatively, D is TRBD2 (5 bases). The CDR3 extends over 14 amino acids. Germline V CDR1 and CDR2: SNHLY, FYNNEI. V lost 6 bases to trimming and J lost 4 bases, with 14 bases between them. The CDR3 sequence: CASSRRAGADTQYF. The DNA of the CDR3 is TGTGCCAGCAGCCGCCGCGCCGGGGCAGATACGCAGTATTTT.

Only one count was recorded for this clone. The CDR3 region has the DNA TGTGCCAGTAGTATACTAGGCGAAGGATACAATGAGCAGTTCTTC. As protein: CASSILGEGYNEQFF. The chain recombines TRBV19 with TRBJ2-1, with D uncertain. CDR3 size: 15 residues. Germline values: CDR1 LNHDA, CDR2 SQIVND (reference sequence). V was shortened by 2 bases and J by 4 bases, with 12 bases between the two germline ends.

This clone has a handful of counts. V and J are TRBV11-2 and TRBJ1-4; TRBD1 aligns across 9 bases. The CDR3 runs 18 residues. The junction had 9 bases not matched to a gene; V was cut back by 4 bases and J by 0 bases. Germline V lookup: CDR1 SGHAT, CDR2 FQNNGV. This CDR3 is CASSSYLQGATTNEKLFF. The CDR3 DNA sequence: TGTGCCAGCAGCTCGTACCTACAGGGGGCGACAACTAATGAAAAACTGTTTTTT.

The chain is built from TRBV9 and TRBJ2-5, with D unresolved. V dropped 0 bases and J dropped 2 bases, with 11 bases sitting between them. The germline V gene has CDR1 SGDLS and CDR2 YYNGEE. The CDR3 has 15 residues. The CDR3 spells CASSVGVQAQETQYF. The CDR3 nucleotides read TGTGCCAGCAGCGTAGGAGTGCAGGCACAAGAGACCCAGTACTTC.

This clone appeared once. This chain links TRBV11-1 with TRBJ2-7; the match to TRBD1 covers 8 bases. Germline V gives CDR1 SGHAT, CDR2 FQDESV (reference sequence). J gave up 4 bases and V 0 bases, and 14 bases lay outside the gene matches. The CDR3 runs to 18 residues. The CDR3 DNA sequence: TGTGCCAGCAGCTTAGCCAGACCTTTTACAGGGGGTCTGTACGAGCAGTACTTC. It yields the protein CASSLARPFTGGLYEQYF.